This passage covers 31 T cell receptor beta chains from one sample sequenced in a study of tumor-infiltrating lymphocytes in localized non-small cell lung cancer. Produced via immunoSEQ multiplex PCR; TCRdb's table is partial and in-frame only. This sample yields 20,000 to 30,000 clones, of which just under 70% are seen a single time; roughly 14% belongs to the top ten. Sequencing was carried out using lung tumor tissue. Receptors originate from a human donor with non-small cell lung cancer.

The chain uses TRBV7-2 and TRBJ1-1, with a weak D call TRBD1 (6 bases). The ends were cut back, 5 bases at V and 1 base at J, with 8 bases in the middle. CDR1 and CDR2 from the germline V gene are SGHTA and FQGNSA. The CDR3 is 13 amino acids. The CDR3 here is CASSLDRNTEAFF. CDR3 in DNA: TGTGCCAGCAGCCTGGACAGGAACACTGAAGCTTTCTTT. The complete variable domain, with remaining parts taken from reference TRBV7-2 and TRBJ1-1, reads GAGVSQSPSNKVTEKGKDVELRCDPISGHTALYWYRQSLGQGLEFLIYFQGNSAPDKSGLPSDRFSAERTGGSVSTLTIQRTQQEDSAVYLCASSLDRNTEAFFGQGTRLTVV.

The chain uses TRBV10-2 and TRBJ2-5; D unresolved. Germline assignment: CDR1 WSHSY and CDR2 SAAADI. Trimming took off 8 bases at V and 5 bases at J, with 12 bases between the two ends. The CDR3 consists of 12 residues. The DNA of the CDR3 is TGCGCCAGCTCAAGACCTAGGGAGACCCAGTACTTC. It is translated as CASSRPRETQYF.

This clone was seen a single time. The V call is TRBV6-1, the J call TRBJ1-5, with 8 bases matching TRBD1. Germline loops: CDR1 MNHNS, CDR2 SASEGT. The CDR3 totals 17 residues. With 3 bases clipped from V and 0 bases from J, the junction kept 7 bases outside the gene matches. CDR3 sequence: CASSEIQGGYSNQPQHF. The CDR3 coding sequence is TGTGCCAGCAGTGAGATACAGGGGGGCTATAGCAATCAGCCCCAGCATTTT.

The gene calls are TRBV9 and TRBJ2-1; D is possibly TRBD2 (6 bases). The germline V and J ends were trimmed by 7 bases and 0 bases, with 17 bases remaining between them. CDR1 is SGDLS, CDR2 YYNGEE, per germline. The CDR3 is 16 amino acids. The CDR3 region is CASGPGEWSSYNEQFF. The CDR3 DNA is TGTGCCAGCGGCCCGGGGGAGTGGAGCTCCTACAATGAGCAGTTCTTC.

The J gene is TRBJ2-7, the V gene TRBV5-6; D gene unclear. V shed 3 bases and J shed 3 bases, with 4 bases lying between them. The length of the CDR3 is 11 residues. Germline V CDR1 and CDR2: SGHDT, YYEEEE. In DNA, the CDR3 is TGTGCCAGCAGCTCTAGCTACGAGCAGTACTTC. This codes for CASSSSYEQYF.

The V call is TRBV27, the J call TRBJ2-7; the D call may be TRBD1 or TRBD2 (7 bases each). The CDR3 extends over 17 amino acids. The germline V and J ends were trimmed by 0 bases and 2 bases, with 17 bases remaining between them. Germline loops: CDR1 MNHEY, CDR2 SMNVEV (reference sequence). CDR3 residues: CASSLSGGQGGPYEQYF. CDR3 nucleotide sequence: TGTGCCAGCAGTTTATCGGGGGGGCAGGGGGGCCCCTACGAGCAGTACTTC.

The chain joins TRBV11-2 to TRBJ1-1; maybe TRBD1 (5 bases). Germline V lookup: CDR1 SGHAT, CDR2 FQNNGV. V was pared by 3 bases and J by 4 bases, with 12 bases between. The CDR3 length is 14 residues. The CDR3 is CASSFQGTSTEAFF. The DNA for the CDR3 is TGTGCCAGCAGCTTTCAGGGAACGAGCACTGAAGCTTTCTTT.

The V call is TRBV2, the J call TRBJ1-4, with D possibly TRBD1 on 6 matching bases. Germline CDR1 reads SNHLY; CDR2 reads FYNNEI. The CDR3 has 13 residues. Trimming stripped 4 bases from V and 6 bases from J, with 9 bases between. The CDR3 spells CASSGDTDEKLFF. The CDR3 DNA follows: TGTGCCAGCAGTGGGGACACCGATGAAAAACTGTTTTTT.

The chain carries TRBV4-2 and TRBJ2-1; D call uncertain. The CDR3 is made up of 14 amino acids. Germline CDR1 is LGHNA and CDR2 is YNFKEQ. The V end was cut by 6 bases, the J end by 8 bases, with 17 bases between. This chain's CDR3 is CASSITSTGYEQFF. CDR3 bases: TGTGCCAGCAGTATTACCTCGACTGGGTATGAGCAGTTCTTC.

This clone was counted only a few times. The gene calls are TRBV10-3 and TRBJ2-3; TRBD2 matches 9 bases. V gave up 4 bases and J gave up 9 bases; unmatched junction bases: 5. CDR3 length: 13 residues. CDR1 and CDR2 from the germline V gene are ENHRY and SYGVKD. Here the CDR3 reads CAISASGTDTQYF. The CDR3 DNA follows: TGTGCCATCAGTGCTAGCGGGACGGACACGCAGTATTTT.

The chain has TRBV4-2 and TRBJ2-3, with D possibly being TRBD2 (5 bases). V lost 5 bases, J lost 4 bases, and 16 bases lay in between. Germline loops: CDR1 LGHNA, CDR2 YNFKEQ. The CDR3 length is 15 residues. CDR3 protein: CASSSRAEGSDTQYF. DNA for the CDR3: TGTGCCAGCAGCTCACGAGCAGAGGGCTCAGATACGCAGTATTTT.

The chain recombines TRBV29-1 with TRBJ2-1, with 12 bases that match TRBD2. The CDR3 is made up of 13 amino acids. Germline V gene lookup returns CDR1 SQVTM and CDR2 ANQGSEA. The CDR3 sequence: CSSSGRDRNEQFF. The CDR3 DNA sequence: TGCAGTTCTAGCGGGAGGGATCGCAATGAGCAGTTCTTC.

The V and J genes are TRBV27 and TRBJ2-7; 10 nucleotides agree with TRBD2. The length of the CDR3 is 14 residues. CDR1 is MNHEY and CDR2 is SMNVEV in the germline V gene (reference sequence). The J segment lost 1 base and the V segment lost 7 bases, leaving 4 bases of the junction unmatched. The CDR3 sequence: CASTPAGGSYEQYF. The CDR3 DNA sequence: TGTGCCAGCACACCAGCGGGAGGGTCCTACGAGCAGTACTTC.

This chain uses TRBV29-1 with TRBJ1-1, with D possibly matching TRBD1 (5 bases). The CDR3 spans 13 residues. The V end lost 5 bases, the J end lost 2 bases, and 12 bases lay between the germline ends. Germline CDR1 SQVTM, CDR2 ANQGSEA. This chain's CDR3 is CSVTEGINTEAFF. The CDR3 DNA reads as TGCAGCGTTACCGAGGGGATTAACACTGAAGCTTTCTTT.

A single count supports this clone. The chain joins TRBV10-2 to TRBJ1-2; no clear D. V dropped 4 bases and J dropped 8 bases, with 11 bases sitting between them. CDR1 and CDR2 (germline): WSHSY, SAAADI. The length of the CDR3 is 12 residues. The CDR3 here is CASSVGLVGYTF. Here the CDR3 DNA reads TGCGCCAGCAGTGTGGGATTAGTGGGCTACACCTTC.

This chain joins TRBV30 and TRBJ2-7; TRBD2 is a possible D gene (5 bases). Germline V CDR1 and CDR2: GTSNPN, SVGIG (reference sequence). Trimming cost V 3 bases and J 3 bases, with 6 bases left between them. The CDR3 is 11 residues long. The CDR3: CAWSRDYEQYF. In nucleotides, the CDR3 is TGTGCCTGGAGCCGGGACTACGAGCAGTACTTC.

This clone was observed once. The V and J genes are TRBV5-1 and TRBJ2-2; 7 positions agree with TRBD1. The junction had 3 bases not matched to a gene; V was cut back by 1 base and J by 3 bases. Germline V gene sequence: CDR1 SGHRS, CDR2 YFSETQ. The CDR3 is made up of 15 amino acids. CDR3 loop: CASSLNTGDTGELFF. In nucleotides, the CDR3 is TGCGCCAGCAGCTTGAATACAGGGGACACCGGGGAGCTGTTTTTT. Using reference TRBV5-1 and TRBJ2-2 for the parts outside the CDR3, the full variable domain is KAGVTQTPRYLIKTRGQQVTLSCSPISGHRSVSWYQQTPGQGLQFLFEYFSETQRNKGNFPGRFSGRQFSNSRSEMNVSTLELGDSALYLCASSLNTGDTGELFFGEGSRLTVL.

Only a few counts were recorded for this clone. The chain is built from TRBV29-1 and TRBJ2-5, with D uncertain. CDR3 length equals 12 residues. V dropped 5 bases and J dropped 1 base, with 8 bases sitting between them. In germline, CDR1 is SQVTM, CDR2 ANQGSEA. Here the CDR3 DNA reads TGCAGCGTTCGGGCGACCCAAGAGACCCAGTACTTC. It specifies CSVRATQETQYF.

V usage is TRBV5-1 and J usage is TRBJ2-3; D not resolved. Between the trimmed V and J ends, which lost 0 bases and 0 bases, there was a span of 11 bases. This CDR3 has 16 residues. Per the germline V gene, CDR1 is SGHRS and CDR2 is YFSETQ. The CDR3 DNA follows: TGCGCCAGCAGCTTGGCGGCCCCTCCGAGCACAGATACGCAGTATTTT. Protein: CASSLAAPPSTDTQYF.

This clone is a singleton in its sample. The chain is built from TRBV27 and TRBJ2-7; possible D gene TRBD1, 6 bases. The V gene lost 6 bases and the J gene lost 1 base, with 16 bases spanning the gap. CDR3 size: 15 residues. Germline V gene data show CDR1 as MNHEY and CDR2 as SMNVEV (reference sequence). CDR3 in amino acids: CASRTQTGSSYEQYF. Here the CDR3 DNA reads TGTGCCAGCAGGACCCAAACAGGGTCGTCCTACGAGCAGTACTTC.

This chain joins TRBV7-9 and TRBJ1-2; the D gene is possibly TRBD1 (6 bases). Germline V gene data show CDR1 as SEHNR and CDR2 as FQNEAQ (reference sequence). V was clipped by 1 base and J by 2 bases, with 17 bases between them. CDR3 length: 17 amino acids. The CDR3 DNA reads as TGTGCCAGCAGCTTAGAAGGGAACAGGGACAAGAACTATGGCTACACCTTC. Amino acids: CASSLEGNRDKNYGYTF.

This chain links TRBV5-1 with TRBJ1-5; D gene uncertain. Germline V lookup: CDR1 SGHRS, CDR2 YFSETQ. There are 16 residues in the CDR3. V lost 0 bases to trimming and J lost 0 bases, with 10 bases between them. CDR3 in amino acids: CASSLGYSGSNQPQHF. CDR3 bases: TGCGCCAGCAGCTTGGGTTATTCGGGTAGCAATCAGCCCCAGCATTTT.

V usage is TRBV30 and J usage is TRBJ1-1; 10 positions agree with TRBD1. Germline CDR1 and CDR2: GTSNPN and SVGIG (reference sequence). V lost 2 bases and J lost 5; bases outside the gene matches: 2. The CDR3 sequence is 13 residues long. Here the CDR3 reads CAWSSDRGTEAFF. The CDR3 DNA sequence: TGTGCCTGGAGTTCGGACAGGGGGACTGAAGCTTTCTTT.

The chain joins TRBV4-3 to TRBJ2-2; the match to TRBD1 covers 7 bases. CDR3 length: 15 residues. The germline V gene has CDR1 LGHNA and CDR2 YSLEER. The trim removed 0 bases at V and 6 bases at J, leaving 4 bases unmatched. This CDR3 is CASSQDEGAPGELFF. CDR3 DNA: TGCGCCAGCAGCCAAGATGAGGGGGCCCCCGGGGAGCTGTTTTTT.

The sample holds one count of this clone. The V and J genes are TRBV5-5 and TRBJ2-7; D gene unclear. The CDR3 consists of 15 residues. The germline V and J ends were trimmed by 0 bases and 3 bases, with 13 bases remaining between them. Germline CDR1 and CDR2: SGHKS and YYEKEE (reference sequence). CDR3 in amino acids: CASSLGDWEYYEQYF. As DNA, the CDR3 is TGTGCCAGCAGCTTGGGTGATTGGGAATACTACGAGCAGTACTTC.

This rearrangement joins TRBV27 to TRBJ1-2, with D unresolved. V lost 5 bases, J lost 3 bases, and 13 bases lay in between. CDR1 is MNHEY, CDR2 SMNVEV, per germline (reference sequence). This CDR3 is built from 14 residues. CDR3 loop: CASSPRRVDYGYTF. The CDR3 nucleotides read TGTGCCAGCAGTCCCCGAAGGGTTGACTATGGCTACACCTTC.

The chain is built from TRBV2 and TRBJ1-3; D is perhaps TRBD1 (6 bases). Germline-derived CDR1 and CDR2 are SNHLY and FYNNEI. Trimming removed 8 bases at V and 1 base at J, with 12 bases between. The CDR3 is made up of 14 amino acids. The CDR3 nucleotides are TGTGCCAGCCCAGACAGGAGATCTGGAAACACCATATATTTT. It codes for CASPDRRSGNTIYF.

This clone has at least ten counts. J is TRBJ1-1 and V is TRBV13, with D hard to call. Germline V gene lookup returns CDR1 PRHDT and CDR2 FYEKMQ (reference sequence). The CDR3 runs 11 residues. Trimming cost V 0 bases and J 6 bases, with 2 bases left between them. CDR3 protein: CASSLGPEAFF. CDR3 nucleotides: TGTGCCAGCAGCTTAGGCCCTGAAGCTTTCTTT.

The chain is built from TRBV19 and TRBJ1-1, with D hard to call. The V end lost 3 bases, the J end lost 2 bases, and 10 bases lay between the germline ends. Looked up from germline, CDR1 is LNHDA and CDR2 is SQIVND (reference sequence). This CDR3 has 14 amino acids. CDR3 in amino acids: CASSIPISNTEAFF. The CDR3 DNA follows: TGTGCCAGTAGTATCCCAATCTCCAACACTGAAGCTTTCTTT.

This clone was recorded a few times. This rearrangement joins TRBV7-8 to TRBJ2-5; D call uncertain. The length of the CDR3 is 16 residues. With 5 bases removed from V and 11 bases from J, the gap between germline ends came to 27 bases. Germline assignment: CDR1 SGHVS and CDR2 FQNEAQ. The CDR3 DNA sequence: TGTGCCAGCAGCCTTACTGGAGTCCCACCCGTTAGAGAGCAGTACTTC. This gives the protein CASSLTGVPPVREQYF.

A few counts support this clone. This rearrangement joins TRBV5-1 to TRBJ1-1; D uncertain. Germline V lookup: CDR1 SGHRS, CDR2 YFSETQ. V gave up 0 bases and J gave up 0 bases, with 9 bases separating them. The CDR3 consists of 15 residues. The CDR3 region has the DNA TGCGCCAGCAGCTTGGAGCCGATTATGAACACTGAAGCTTTCTTT. Amino acids: CASSLEPIMNTEAFF.